The 18 T cell receptor beta chains reported below all come from one sample, sequenced in a study of blood T cell repertoires in COVID-19. Here immunoSEQ multiplex PCR was the method, and the copy in TCRdb shows in-frame clones only, minus some. The sample has 91,000 or so clones; about 86% are singletons. Material for sequencing was peripheral blood. Source of these receptors: a woman aged 60 to 75 in a cohort sampled during active or convalescent COVID-19.

V gene TRBV5-6 combines with J gene TRBJ2-2; TRBD1 might be the D (6 bases). Germline V lookup: CDR1 SGHDT, CDR2 YYEEEE. This CDR3 spans 14 amino acids. V dropped 2 bases and J dropped 4 bases, with 9 bases sitting between them. The CDR3 loop is CASSLQGGTGELFF. For the CDR3, the DNA is TGTGCCAGCAGCTTACAGGGTGGCACCGGGGAGCTGTTTTTT.

The chain has TRBV6-5 and TRBJ2-5, with 7 bases matching TRBD2. Trimming at V came to 0 bases and at J to 4 bases, leaving 2 bases not matched to a gene. Germline V CDR1 and CDR2: MNHEY, SVGAGI. The CDR3 contains 14 residues. The CDR3 nucleotides are TGTGCCAGCAGTTACTCGGGGGGGTCAGAGACCCAGTACTTC. Translating it yields CASSYSGGSETQYF.

This clone was picked up one time. J is TRBJ1-1 and V is TRBV4-2; 7 positions agree with TRBD1. V trimming: 0 bases; J trimming: 7 bases; junction bases outside the gene matches: 8. CDR1 LGHNA and CDR2 YNFKEQ come from the germline V gene. The CDR3 covers 15 residues. CDR3 sequence: CASSQDPYRGSEAFF. CDR3 nucleotides: TGTGCCAGCAGCCAAGATCCGTACAGGGGTAGTGAAGCTTTCTTT.

Comment on this clone: A read error may account for a junction end that differs from germline. The rearrangement joins TRBV7-7 to TRBJ2-1; D might be TRBD2 (6 bases). Germline V lookup: CDR1 SSHAT, CDR2 FNYEAQ (reference sequence). The CDR3 consists of 15 residues. The CDR3 reads CASSPDGGSYNEQFF. The CDR3 nucleotides are TGTGCTAGCAGCCCCGACGGGGGCTCCTACAATGAGCAGTTCTTC.

The rearrangement links TRBV7-9 to TRBJ2-5; the match to TRBD2 covers 13 bases. Trimming at V came to 3 bases and at J to 8 bases, leaving 6 bases not matched to a gene. The CDR3 has 15 amino acids. The germline V gene has CDR1 SEHNR and CDR2 FQNEAQ (reference sequence). For the CDR3, the DNA is TGTGCCAGCAGCTTCGGACTAGCGGGGGCTTCTACCCAGTACTTC. As protein: CASSFGLAGASTQYF.

This clone was counted once. V and J are TRBV4-1 and TRBJ1-2, with D maybe TRBD1 (5 bases). The V end was cut by 1 base, the J end by 5 bases, with 11 bases between. This CDR3 has 14 amino acids. The germline V gene has CDR1 MGHRA and CDR2 YSYEKL. The CDR3 nucleotides are TGCGCCAGCAGCCAAGGGGGCGGGGGTTATGGCTACACCTTC. Translating it yields CASSQGGGGYGYTF.

V gene TRBV27 combines with J gene TRBJ1-5; perhaps TRBD1 as D (6 bases). V dropped 6 bases and J dropped 0 bases, with 12 bases sitting between them. The CDR3 is 15 residues long. In germline, CDR1 is MNHEY, CDR2 SMNVEV (reference sequence). This chain's CDR3 is CASRGQGNSNQPQHF. The CDR3 DNA follows: TGTGCCAGCAGAGGGCAGGGGAATAGCAATCAGCCCCAGCATTTT.

The chain couples TRBV4-2 to TRBJ2-7; tentative D call: TRBD2 (6 bases). This CDR3 is 14 amino acids long. V lost 4 bases and J 0 bases, leaving 10 bases between the germline ends. Germline V lookup: CDR1 LGHNA, CDR2 YNFKEQ. Here the CDR3 DNA reads TGTGCCAGCAGCCCCCGGGAGAGCTCCTACGAGCAGTACTTC. Translating it yields CASSPRESSYEQYF.

The gene calls are TRBV5-1 and TRBJ2-7; D remains unclear. CDR1 SGHRS and CDR2 YFSETQ come from the germline V gene. This CDR3 spans 13 amino acids. Trimming pared 4 bases from V and 5 bases from J, leaving 13 bases between. The CDR3 here is CASSVFLGHEQYF. The CDR3 nucleotides read TGCGCCAGCAGCGTTTTCTTGGGCCACGAGCAGTACTTC.

The chain combines TRBV4-1 with TRBJ2-1; TRBD2 matches 13 bases. The V and J ends lost 4 bases and 0 bases, in that order; junction bases with no gene match: 9. Looked up from germline, CDR1 is MGHRA and CDR2 is YSYEKL. The CDR3 totals 19 residues. Written as DNA, the CDR3 is TGCGCCAGCAGCCTTATGACTAGCGGGGGGTCTAGCTCCTACAATGAGCAGTTCTTC. It specifies CASSLMTSGGSSSYNEQFF.

This chain joins TRBV7-2 and TRBJ2-5; possibly TRBD2 for D (6 bases). Deletions cut 4 bases from V and 9 bases from J, with 9 bases between. The CDR3 spans 11 residues. Germline lookup yields CDR1 SGHTA and CDR2 FQGNSA. This CDR3 is CASSYSGAQYF. In DNA, the CDR3 is TGTGCCAGCAGCTATTCGGGGGCCCAGTACTTC.

The chain has TRBV10-3 and TRBJ2-7, with TRBD2 matching 7 bases. The ends lost 11 bases at V and 0 bases at J; junction bases unmatched: 4. Germline V gene sequence: CDR1 ENHRY, CDR2 SYGVKD. This CDR3 spans 12 amino acids. The CDR3 DNA reads as TGTGCCTGCGGCGGGAGCTCCTACGAGCAGTACTTC. It codes for CACGGSSYEQYF.

As regards this clone: Other nucleotide sequences from this sample produce the same CDR3. The CDR3 DNA follows: TGTGCCACCAGCAGACCGGGGACTAGCAGTGAGCAGTACTTC. Translated, it gives CATSRPGTSSEQYF. The genes are TRBV15 and TRBJ2-7, with 9 bases identical to TRBD2. Germline CDR1 is LNHNV and CDR2 is YYDKDF (reference sequence). V lost 2 bases to trimming and J lost 7 bases; unmatched junction nucleotides: 6. The CDR3 is 14 residues long.

V gene TRBV3-1 (or the pseudogene TRBV3-2) combines with J gene TRBJ2-1; 9 nucleotides agree with TRBD2. CDR1 LGHDT and CDR2 YNNKEL come from the germline V gene (reference sequence). The V and J ends lost 5 bases and 6 bases, in that order; junction bases with no gene match: 11. This CDR3 is 16 amino acids long. The chain's CDR3 is CASSFASSGIGNEQFF. DNA for the CDR3: TGTGCCAGCAGCTTCGCCTCTAGCGGGATAGGCAATGAGCAGTTCTTC.

The CDR3 is CASTTGGVGYTF. CDR3 DNA: TGTGCCAGCACGACAGGGGGCGTCGGCTACACCTTC. This sequence joins TRBV27 and TRBJ1-2; 10 bases align to TRBD1. The CDR3 runs to 12 residues. CDR1 MNHEY and CDR2 SMNVEV come from the germline V gene (reference sequence). The junction had 4 bases not matched to a gene; V was cut back by 7 bases and J by 8 bases.

This clone is a singleton in its sample. The chain employs TRBV6-2 or TRBV6-3 and TRBJ2-7; D is ambiguous. The germline gives CDR1 MNHEY, CDR2 SVGEGT. Trimming shortened V by 3 bases and J by 3 bases, and 9 bases separated the two germline ends. CDR3 length equals 13 residues. DNA for the CDR3: TGTGCCAGCAGTTATGGGCTGGGCTACGAGCAGTACTTC. Translated: CASSYGLGYEQYF.

DNA of the CDR3: TGCGCCAGCAGCTTGTCTGGGACAGGGCCCTACGAGCAGTACTTC. This encodes CASSLSGTGPYEQYF. The V and J genes are TRBV5-1 and TRBJ2-7; TRBD1 aligns across 9 bases. This CDR3 is 15 amino acids long. Germline CDR1 reads SGHRS; CDR2 reads YFSETQ. V trimming: 1 base; J trimming: 2 bases; junction bases outside the gene matches: 4.

The V gene is TRBV7-9, the J gene TRBJ2-1; possible D gene TRBD2, 6 bases. CDR3 length equals 16 residues. CDR1 is SEHNR and CDR2 is FQNEAQ in the germline V gene (reference sequence). The V gene lost 4 bases and the J gene lost 7 bases, with 20 bases spanning the gap. CDR3: CASSSQLASQLNEQFF. The CDR3 DNA follows: TGTGCCAGCAGCTCGCAACTAGCATCCCAATTGAATGAGCAGTTCTTC.